This T cell receptor (beta chain) emerged from a study of neurological immune-mediated disorders. A single record per CDR3 protein comes from TCRdb applying MiXCR to the 5' RACE reads. The sample lists some 42,000 distinct CDR3 sequences, roughly 11% occurring once. General study findings and limits: No CDR3 amino acid sequences recurred among expanded clones across subjects, suggesting private repertoires in all groups.

This clonotype has ten or more counts. Its specificity is not known. This sequence originates from a woman in her twenties or thirties with HTLV-1-associated myelopathy (HAM/TSP). The sequenced sample consisted of CD4+ T cells from blood.

DNA of the CDR3: TGTGCCAGCAGCGTAGGAACGGAGGAGACCCAGTACTTC. Protein product: CASSVGTEETQYF. V usage is TRBV9 and J usage is TRBJ2-5; D not resolved. The V gene lost 0 bases and the J gene lost 5 bases, with 8 bases spanning the gap. Germline loops: CDR1 SGDLS, CDR2 YYNGEE. The CDR3 runs 13 residues.